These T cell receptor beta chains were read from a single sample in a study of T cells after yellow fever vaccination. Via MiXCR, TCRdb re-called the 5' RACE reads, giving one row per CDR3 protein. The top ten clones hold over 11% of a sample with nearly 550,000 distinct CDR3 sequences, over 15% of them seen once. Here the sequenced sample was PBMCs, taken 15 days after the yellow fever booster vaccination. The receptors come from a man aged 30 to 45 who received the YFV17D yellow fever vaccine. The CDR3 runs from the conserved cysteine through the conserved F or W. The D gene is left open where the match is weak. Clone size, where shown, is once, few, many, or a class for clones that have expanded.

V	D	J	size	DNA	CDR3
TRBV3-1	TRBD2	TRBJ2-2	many	TGTGCCAGCAGATTCGGGACTAGTATCGCCGGGGAGCTGTTTTTT	CASRFGTSIAGELFF
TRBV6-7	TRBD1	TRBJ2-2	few	TGTGCCAGCAGTTACTCGATGAGACAGGGGGGCACCGGGGAGCTGTTTTTT	CASSYSMRQGGTGELFF
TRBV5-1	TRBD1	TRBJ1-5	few	TGCGCCAGCAGCCCTGTCGGGACAGGGAATCAGCCCCAGCATTTT	CASSPVGTGNQPQHF
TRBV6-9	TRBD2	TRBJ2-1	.	TGTGCCACTGTGAGTGAACCCGGGACTAGCTCTGACAATGAGCTGTTCTTC	CATVSEPGTSSDNELFF
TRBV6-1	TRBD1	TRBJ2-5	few	TGTGCCAGCATGTGGAGGACAGGGCCTGCAGAGACCCAGTACTTC	CASMWRTGPAETQYF
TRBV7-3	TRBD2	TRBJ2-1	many	TGTGCCAGCAGCTTAACTAGCGGGAGATACAATGAGCAGTTCTTC	CASSLTSGRYNEQFF
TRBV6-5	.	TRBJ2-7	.	TGTGCCAGCAGTTACTCGGAGGGATCCGTCCCCTACGAGCAGTACTTC	CASSYSEGSVPYEQYF
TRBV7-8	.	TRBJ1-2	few	TGTGCCAGCAGCTTAGCGGGGAGATACTATGGCTACACCTTC	CASSLAGRYYGYTF
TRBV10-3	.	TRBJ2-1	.	TGTGCCATCAGTGTTGGAGGGGACACCAGCGATGAGCAGTTCTTC	CAISVGGDTSDEQFF
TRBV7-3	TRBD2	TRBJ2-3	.	TGTGCCAGCAGCTTATTAGCGGGAGGGCCGGGAAATACGCAGTATTTT	CASSLLAGGPGNTQYF
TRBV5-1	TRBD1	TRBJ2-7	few	TGCGCCAGCAGCGGACAGGACGGTGGTTCCGAGCAGTACTTC	CASSGQDGGSEQYF
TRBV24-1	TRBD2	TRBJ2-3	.	TGTGCCACCAGTGCCCGGGAGGCTAGCCGAGATACGCAGTATTTT	CATSAREASRDTQYF
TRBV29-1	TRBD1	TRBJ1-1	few	TGCAGCGTTGAGGGGGACAGGCTGAACACTGAAGCTTTCTTT	CSVEGDRLNTEAFF
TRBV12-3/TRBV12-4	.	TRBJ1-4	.	TGTGCCAGCAGTTTAGCGGCAGGGATGATTGAAAAACTGTTTTTT	CASSLAAGMIEKLFF
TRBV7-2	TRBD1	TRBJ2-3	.	TGTGCCAGCAGATCCCGACAGGGAGTGGGCACAGATACGCAGTATTTT	CASRSRQGVGTDTQYF
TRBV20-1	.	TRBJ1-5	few	TGCAGTGCTAGAGATCCAGGGACGGGCAATCAGCCCCAGCATTTT	CSARDPGTGNQPQHF
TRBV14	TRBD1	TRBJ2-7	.	TGTGCCAGCAGCCAAGGACAGGGCCTCTACGAGCAGTACTTC	CASSQGQGLYEQYF
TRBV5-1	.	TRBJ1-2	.	TGCGCCAGCAGCGAAGGACGGAACTATGGCTACACCTTC	CASSEGRNYGYTF
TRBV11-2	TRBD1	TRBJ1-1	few	TGTGCCAGCAGCCGACAGGGATCCATGAACACTGAAGCTTTCTTT	CASSRQGSMNTEAFF
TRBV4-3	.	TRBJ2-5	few	TGCGCCAGCAGCCAAGATCTTGCGGGCATTGAGACCCAGTACTTC	CASSQDLAGIETQYF
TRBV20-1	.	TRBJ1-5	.	TGCAGTGCTAGTTCTGCTAGCAATCAGCCCCAGCATTTT	CSASSASNQPQHF
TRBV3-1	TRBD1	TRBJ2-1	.	TGTGCCAGCAGGATACAGGGGGCCGATGAGCAGTTCTTC	CASRIQGADEQFF
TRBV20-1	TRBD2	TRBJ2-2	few	TGCAGTGCCCCAATAGCGGGAACGAACACCGGGGAGCTGTTTTTT	CSAPIAGTNTGELFF
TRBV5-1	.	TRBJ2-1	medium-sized	TGCGCCAGCAGCGGCGAAAATGAGCAGTTCTTC	CASSGENEQFF
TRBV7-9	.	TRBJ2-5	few	TGTGCCAGCAGATCTCTCCCGGGACTTCAGGGGGAGACCCAGTACTTC	CASRSLPGLQGETQYF
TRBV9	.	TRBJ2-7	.	TGTGCCAGCAGCATCCGGGACGTACCCTACGAGCAGTACTTC	CASSIRDVPYEQYF
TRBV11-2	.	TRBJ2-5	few	TGTGCCAGCAGCTTAGCGTTGGGGGGTTTCGAGACCCAGTACTTC	CASSLALGGFETQYF
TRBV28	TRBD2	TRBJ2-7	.	TGTGCCAGCGGGGGACTAGCGTTATCTTACGAGCAGTACTTC	CASGGLALSYEQYF
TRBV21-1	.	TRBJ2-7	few	TGTGCCAGCAGCAAAGAGAGAAAGGGACAGGGGGCGTACGAGCAGTACTTC	CASSKERKGQGAYEQYF
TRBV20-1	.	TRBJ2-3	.	TGCAGTGCTACTACCATTAGCGGTTACTTTAGCACAGATACGCAGTATTTT	CSATTISGYFSTDTQYF
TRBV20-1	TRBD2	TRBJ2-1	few	TGCAGTGTCAGGGCTAGCGGGCACAATGAGCAGTTCTTC	CSVRASGHNEQFF
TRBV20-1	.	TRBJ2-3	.	TGCAGTGCTAGCGGGATAGGGGATACGCAGTATTTT	CSASGIGDTQYF
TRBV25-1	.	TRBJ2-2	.	TGTGCCAGCAGTGAATACAGGGGGAACACCGGGGAGCTGTTTTTT	CASSEYRGNTGELFF
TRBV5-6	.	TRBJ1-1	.	TGTGCCAGCAACTACCGGGACCTAAACACTGAAGCTTTCTTT	CASNYRDLNTEAFF
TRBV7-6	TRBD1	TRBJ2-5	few	TGTGCCAGCAGCTTAAGGTCCGACGGGACAGGGGGCTGGGAGACCCAGTACTTC	CASSLRSDGTGGWETQYF
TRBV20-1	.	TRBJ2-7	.	TGCAGTGCTAGAGCCGCCAGGGGATACTCCTACGAGCAGTACTTC	CSARAARGYSYEQYF
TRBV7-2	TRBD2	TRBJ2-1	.	TGTGCCAGCAGCCCCAGAGGGGCCGGGAGGAATGAGCAGTTCTTC	CASSPRGAGRNEQFF
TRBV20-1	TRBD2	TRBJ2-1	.	TGCAGTGCTAGAACCCTCCGGACTAGCGGGAACTACTCCTCCTACAATGAGCAGTTCTTC	CSARTLRTSGNYSSYNEQFF
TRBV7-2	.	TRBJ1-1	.	TGTGCCAGCAGAGACAAGACAGGAAACACTGAAGCTTTCTTT	CASRDKTGNTEAFF
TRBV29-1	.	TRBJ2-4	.	TGCAGCGTTGAAAAGGAAAGATCCATTCAGTACTTC	CSVEKERSIQYF
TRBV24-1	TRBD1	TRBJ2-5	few	TGTGCCACCAGTGATACCCGGACAGGGGTAGAGACCCAGTACTTC	CATSDTRTGVETQYF
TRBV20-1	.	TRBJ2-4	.	TGCAGTGCTAGACTGGGACTAGCCAAAAACATTCAGTACTTC	CSARLGLAKNIQYF
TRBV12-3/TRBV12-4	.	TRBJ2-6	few	TGTGCCAGCAGTTGGCAGGGTTCCGGGGCCAACGTCCTGACTTTC	CASSWQGSGANVLTF
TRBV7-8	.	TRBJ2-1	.	TGTGCCAGCAGCTTAGGCCGGGGTGTTGAGCAGTTCTTC	CASSLGRGVEQFF
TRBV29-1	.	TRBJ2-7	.	TGCAGCGTGTTGACTCCCCCTAGGGAGGAGAGGCACTACGAGCAGTACTTC	CSVLTPPREERHYEQYF
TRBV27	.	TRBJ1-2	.	TGTGCCAGCAGTTTAGATGCCGGGTATGGCTACACCTTC	CASSLDAGYGYTF